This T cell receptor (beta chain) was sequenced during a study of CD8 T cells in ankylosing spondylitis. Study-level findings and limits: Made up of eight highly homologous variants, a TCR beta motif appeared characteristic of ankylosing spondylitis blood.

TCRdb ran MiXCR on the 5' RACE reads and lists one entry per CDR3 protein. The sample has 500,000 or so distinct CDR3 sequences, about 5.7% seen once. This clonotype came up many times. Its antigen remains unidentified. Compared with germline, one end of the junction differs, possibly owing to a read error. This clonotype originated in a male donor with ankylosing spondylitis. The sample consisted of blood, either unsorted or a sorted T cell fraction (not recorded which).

Here the CDR3 DNA reads TGCGCCAGCAGCTTGGCCACGAACACTGAAGCTTTCTTT. Protein sequence: CASSLATNTEAFF. The rearrangement links TRBV7-2 to TRBJ1-1; D not resolved. CDR1 SGHTA and CDR2 FQGNSA come from the germline V gene. There are 13 residues in the CDR3.